This T cell receptor beta chain was found in a study of beta chain features in type 1 diabetes. Study outcomes and limitations: The similarity of naive, central memory and Treg TCRB repertoires appeared greater among patients than among healthy donors. All four CD4+ subsets of Type 1 diabetes patients contained TCRB CDR3s that were moderately but significantly shorter.

This CDR3 is built from 16 residues. Germline V gene lookup returns CDR1 SGHNT and CDR2 YYREEE (reference sequence). Trimming took off 4 bases at V and 4 bases at J, with 20 bases between the two ends. Comments on this clone: The antigen is undetermined.

The study reverse transcribed the entire isolated RNA, so it sequenced expressed TCRB transcripts. Generated by immunoSEQ multiplex PCR, the TCRdb table keeps only in-frame clones and is missing some. The table shows 600,000 to 700,000 clones, with 13% occurring only once. Sample: naive CD4+ T cells from blood. This chain joins TRBV5-4 and TRBJ2-5; tentatively, D is TRBD1 (5 bases). The sequence was obtained from a man between 18 and 35 years old with type 1 diabetes. CDR3 sequence: CASSPRGPGRVETQYF. The DNA for the CDR3 is TGTGCCAGCAGCCCTAGGGGTCCGGGCAGGGTAGAGACCCAGTACTTC.